The 27 T cell receptor beta chains below come from one sample, sequenced in a study of radiotherapy plus CTLA-4 blockade in lung cancer. Produced via immunoSEQ multiplex PCR; TCRdb's table is partial and in-frame only. The top ten hold 13% to 15% of the sample, which has 34,000 or so clones, 60% to 85% seen once. The sample consisted of peripheral blood, taken from a patient treated with radiotherapy plus ipilimumab. These receptors all stem from a human donor with non-small cell lung cancer that progressed on radiotherapy plus ipilimumab.

J is TRBJ1-6 and V is TRBV5-4; 7 bases map to TRBD1. The germline gives CDR1 SGHNT, CDR2 YYREEE (reference sequence). Trimming took 1 base from V and 7 from J; bases not matched to a gene: 5. The CDR3 contains 15 residues. CDR3 protein: CASSLYWDSNSPLHF. CDR3 nucleotide sequence: TGTGCCAGCAGCTTGTACTGGGACAGCAATTCACCCCTCCACTTT. Supplemented by reference TRBV5-4 and TRBJ1-6, the full variable domain reads ETGVTQSPTHLIKTRGQQVTLRCSSQSGHNTVSWYQQALGQGPQFIFQYYREEENGRGNFPPRFSGLQFPNYSSELNVNALELDDSALYLCASSLYWDSNSPLHFGNGTRLTVT.

This clone was seen more than once but under ten times. The chain couples TRBV7-3 to TRBJ2-6; D gene unclear. Trimming removed 2 bases at V and 0 bases at J, with 14 bases between. Germline values: CDR1 SGHTA, CDR2 FQGTGA. The CDR3 length is 18 residues. CDR3 DNA sequence: TGTGCCAGCAGCTTAGTTTCCAGTCCCGACTCTGGGGCCAACGTCCTGACTTTC. Translating gives CASSLVSSPDSGANVLTF.

This clone was observed a single time. The J gene is TRBJ2-5, the V gene TRBV11-2; TRBD2 matches at 10 bases. V lost 4 bases, J lost 0 bases, and 2 bases stayed unmatched. Looked up from germline, CDR1 is SGHAT and CDR2 is FQNNGV. The CDR3 consists of 15 residues. CDR3 residues: CASSSTSGYQETQYF. The CDR3 DNA reads as TGTGCCAGCAGCTCGACTAGCGGGTACCAAGAGACCCAGTACTTC.

The V call is TRBV7-3, the J call TRBJ1-1, with D uncertain. The V gene's germline CDR1 is SGHTA and CDR2 FQGTGA. Trimming cost V 2 bases and J 2 bases, with 12 bases left between them. The CDR3 covers 15 residues. The chain's CDR3 is CASSLYMPRNTEAFF. In DNA form, the CDR3 reads TGTGCCAGCAGCTTATATATGCCCCGAAACACTGAAGCTTTCTTT. The full variable domain, its missing parts supplied by reference TRBV7-3 and TRBJ1-1, is GAGVSQTPSNKVTEKGKYVELRCDPISGHTALYWYRQSLGQGPEFLIYFQGTGAADDSGLPNDRFFAVRPEGSVSTLKIQRTERGDSAVYLCASSLYMPRNTEAFFGQGTRLTVV.

The V gene is TRBV27, the J gene TRBJ1-1; 7 nucleotides agree with TRBD1. V was clipped by 4 bases and J by 1 base; unmatched bases: 3. This CDR3 is 14 amino acids long. CDR1 and CDR2 (germline): MNHEY, SMNVEV (reference sequence). DNA for the CDR3: TGTGCCAGCAGTTCAAGGGACAGGAACACTGAAGCTTTCTTT. Amino acids: CASSSRDRNTEAFF.

The chain has TRBV4-2 and TRBJ2-1; weak D call: TRBD1 (7 bases). Germline lookup yields CDR1 LGHNA and CDR2 YNFKEQ. V lost 0 bases and J 10 bases, leaving 13 bases between the germline ends. The CDR3 consists of 14 residues. The CDR3 DNA reads TGTGCCAGCAGCCAAGAGGCCAGGGGGGAAGAGCAGTTCTTC. This codes for CASSQEARGEEQFF.

This clone came up once. The J gene is TRBJ1-2, the V gene TRBV5-7, with D maybe TRBD1 (6 bases). TRBV5-7 is filed as an ORF, its function uncertain. V lost 2 bases, J lost 3 bases, and 14 bases lay in between. The CDR3 is 15 amino acids. CDR3 bases: TGTGCCAGCAGCTTTACAGGGAGGGAGGACTATGGCTACACCTTC. This translates into CASSFTGREDYGYTF.

This clone has more than one count but fewer than ten. The J gene is TRBJ2-7, the V gene TRBV7-9; perhaps TRBD1 as D (5 bases). The length of the CDR3 is 13 residues. Germline V gene data show CDR1 as SEHNR and CDR2 as FQNEAQ (reference sequence). V was shortened by 7 bases and J by 1 base, with 11 bases between the two germline ends. The CDR3 DNA sequence: TGTGCCAGCACCAGGGCGATGTCCTACGAGCAGTACTTC. It translates to CASTRAMSYEQYF.

The V call is TRBV14, the J call TRBJ2-7; D unresolved. The CDR3 has 13 residues. The V end was cut by 0 bases, the J end by 6 bases, with 9 bases between. The germline CDR1 and CDR2 sequences are SGHDN and FVKESK. Here the CDR3 DNA reads TGTGCCAGCAGCCAAGAGCCCCCTCGCGAGCAGTACTTC. Translation gives CASSQEPPREQYF.

The gene calls are TRBV15 and TRBJ2-2; TRBD2 is a possible D gene (6 bases). Trimming left V 0 bases short and J 12 bases short, with 8 bases between. Germline CDR1 LNHNV, CDR2 YYDKDF (reference sequence). This CDR3 has 12 amino acids. The CDR3 coding sequence is TGTGCCACCAGCAGAGATGGGAGGCAGCTGTTTTTT. This translates into CATSRDGRQLFF.

The CDR3 sequence: CASSPPGPGTGELFF. CDR3 coding DNA: TGTGCCAGCTCACCACCCGGGCCCGGCACCGGGGAGCTGTTTTTT. The chain combines TRBV18 with TRBJ2-2; D not resolved. The CDR3 has 15 residues. V lost 0 bases and J 4 bases, leaving 9 bases between the germline ends. CDR1 and CDR2 from the germline V gene are KGHSH and LQKENI.

The V call is TRBV6-1, the J call TRBJ2-7; 9 nucleotides match TRBD1. Losses at the gene ends were 5 bases for V and 6 bases for J; bases not matched to a gene: 8. The CDR3 runs to 14 residues. Germline V lookup: CDR1 MNHNS, CDR2 SASEGT. CDR3 sequence: CASSRDRVFLEQYF. The CDR3 nucleotides are TGTGCCAGCAGTAGGGACAGGGTATTCCTCGAGCAGTACTTC.

CDR3 loop: CASSIGEGGSYEQYF. CDR3 DNA: TGTGCCAGTAGTATAGGAGAGGGGGGGTCCTACGAGCAGTACTTC. The rearrangement links TRBV19 to TRBJ2-7, with a possible D match to TRBD2 (7 bases). Germline loops: CDR1 LNHDA, CDR2 SQIVND (reference sequence). V lost 1 base, J lost 1 base, and 11 bases lay in between. The CDR3 has 15 amino acids.

The V and J genes are TRBV5-1 and TRBJ2-1; 9 bases align to TRBD1. The CDR3 sequence is 15 residues long. The J segment lost 7 bases and the V segment lost 0 bases, leaving 5 bases of the junction unmatched. Germline CDR1 SGHRS, CDR2 YFSETQ. The chain's CDR3 is CASSLETGGWNEQFF. CDR3 coding DNA: TGCGCCAGCAGCTTGGAGACAGGGGGATGGAATGAGCAGTTCTTC.

Regarding this clone: The junction departs from germline at one end; a sequencing error may be responsible. The chain carries TRBV5-3 and TRBJ2-1; D not resolved. TRBV5-3 belongs to the ORF category, with a function that is uncertain. The CDR3 totals 13 residues. The CDR3 sequence is CASSFGGSNEQFF. The CDR3, as DNA: TGTGCCAGCAGCTTCGGTGGAAGCAATGAGCAGTTCTTC.

This chain links TRBV6-5 with TRBJ1-5; no clear D. V gave up 2 bases and J gave up 4 bases, with 6 bases separating them. The CDR3 totals 13 residues. Germline V gene lookup returns CDR1 MNHEY and CDR2 SVGAGI. The CDR3 sequence is CASSYGRNQPQHF. In nucleotides, the CDR3 is TGTGCCAGCAGTTACGGGAGAAATCAGCCCCAGCATTTT.

CDR3: CASSRWDLLIAFF. CDR3 DNA sequence: TGTGCCAGCAGCCGTTGGGACCTCCTAATAGCTTTCTTT. The J gene is TRBJ1-1, the V gene TRBV7-9; tentatively, D is TRBD1 (5 bases). The CDR3 runs to 13 residues. V lost 5 bases, J lost 10 bases, and 17 bases lay in between. From germline, CDR1 is SEHNR and CDR2 FQNEAQ (reference sequence).

This clone was detected only once. J is TRBJ2-6 and V is TRBV6-1; D not resolved. This CDR3 spans 13 amino acids. The germline CDR1 and CDR2 sequences are MNHNS and SASEGT. V lost 6 bases to trimming and J lost 4 bases, with 7 bases between them. CDR3 loop: CASSSTGANVLTF. CDR3 DNA: TGTGCCAGCAGCTCCACCGGGGCCAACGTCCTGACTTTC.

The chain links TRBV5-5 to TRBJ1-5; D is possibly TRBD1 (5 bases). Looked up from germline, CDR1 is SGHKS and CDR2 is YYEKEE (reference sequence). Deletions cut 1 base from V and 6 bases from J, with 17 bases between. The CDR3 sequence is 16 residues long. CDR3 sequence reads: CASSLRLSSGGQPQHF. The CDR3 coding sequence is TGTGCCAGCAGCTTGAGGCTATCCTCCGGGGGTCAGCCCCAGCATTTT.

By sample share, this clone is medium-sized (0.01 to 0.1%). DNA of the CDR3: TGTGCCAGCAGTGCCGGGGAGGGGGCCGAAACCGGGGAGCTGTTTTTT. This encodes CASSAGEGAETGELFF. The chain couples TRBV6-1 to TRBJ2-2; possibly TRBD1 or TRBD2 for D (7 bases each). CDR1 and CDR2 from the germline V gene are MNHNS and SASEGT. The CDR3 is 16 amino acids. Trimming stripped 4 bases from V and 5 bases from J, with 17 bases between.

The rearrangement uses TRBV28 and TRBJ2-5; tentatively, D is TRBD1 (6 bases). This CDR3 has 16 residues. Per germline, CDR1 MDHEN and CDR2 SYDVKM. Trimming shortened V by 4 bases and J by 4 bases, and 19 bases separated the two germline ends. The CDR3 spells CASSSGQLGLRETQYF. DNA for the CDR3: TGTGCCAGCAGTTCGGGACAATTAGGTTTGCGAGAGACCCAGTACTTC. Filled out from reference TRBV28 and TRBJ2-5, the complete variable domain reads DVKVTQSSRYLVKRTGEKVFLECVQDMDHENMFWYRQDPGLGLRLIYFSYDVKMKEKGDIPEGYSVSREKKERFSLILESASTNQTSMYLCASSSGQLGLRETQYFGPGTRLLVL.

The CDR3 spells CASSLGTEGTEAFF. CDR3 sequence (DNA): TGTGCCAGCAGCTTGGGGACGGAAGGCACTGAAGCTTTCTTT. The chain employs TRBV11-2 and TRBJ1-1; D is perhaps TRBD1 (5 bases). V shed 3 bases and J shed 4 bases, with 12 bases lying between them. Germline V lookup: CDR1 SGHAT, CDR2 FQNNGV. The CDR3 is made up of 14 amino acids.

This chain uses TRBV6-1 with TRBJ2-1; D not resolved. Trimming took off 0 bases at V and 8 bases at J, with 14 bases between the two ends. CDR1 is MNHNS, CDR2 SASEGT, per germline. The CDR3 is 15 amino acids. CDR3: CASSEAGYAVYEQFF. The CDR3 DNA reads TGTGCCAGCAGTGAAGCGGGGTATGCAGTCTATGAGCAGTTCTTC.

The chain couples TRBV6-5 to TRBJ2-7; the D gene is possibly TRBD1 (5 bases). Trimming shortened V by 7 bases and J by 4 bases, and 20 bases separated the two germline ends. The CDR3 covers 15 residues. The V gene's germline CDR1 is MNHEY and CDR2 SVGAGI. The CDR3 here is CASKTPRAGQYEQYF. CDR3 sequence (DNA): TGTGCCAGCAAAACCCCCAGGGCAGGGCAGTACGAGCAGTACTTC.

The chain has TRBV19 and TRBJ1-1, with a weak D call TRBD1 (5 bases). The CDR3 has 15 residues. V lost 3 bases, J lost 0 bases, and 11 bases lay in between. Germline values: CDR1 LNHDA, CDR2 SQIVND (reference sequence). The DNA of the CDR3 is TGTGCCAGTAGTATCACAGGAGCCATGAACACTGAAGCTTTCTTT. It encodes CASSITGAMNTEAFF.

CDR3 protein: CASSLRIESTEAFF. CDR3 sequence (DNA): TGTGCCAGCAGCTTACGAATCGAAAGCACTGAAGCTTTCTTT. The rearrangement joins TRBV7-8 to TRBJ1-1; D remains ambiguous. V lost 2 bases and J 4 bases, leaving 11 bases between the germline ends. The CDR3 is 14 residues long. CDR1 and CDR2 from the germline V gene are SGHVS and FQNEAQ.

The chain couples TRBV7-3 to TRBJ1-6, with TRBD1 as a possible D gene (5 bases). The CDR3 is 15 residues long. Trimming stripped 1 base from V and 7 bases from J, with 11 bases between. In germline, CDR1 is SGHTA, CDR2 FQGTGA. The CDR3 bases are TGTGCCAGCAGCTTAAATCCGGGACCAAATTCACCCCTCCACTTT. This codes for CASSLNPGPNSPLHF. The full variable domain, its missing parts supplied by reference TRBV7-3 and TRBJ1-6, is GAGVSQTPSNKVTEKGKYVELRCDPISGHTALYWYRQSLGQGPEFLIYFQGTGAADDSGLPNDRFFAVRPEGSVSTLKIQRTERGDSAVYLCASSLNPGPNSPLHFGNGTRLTVT.